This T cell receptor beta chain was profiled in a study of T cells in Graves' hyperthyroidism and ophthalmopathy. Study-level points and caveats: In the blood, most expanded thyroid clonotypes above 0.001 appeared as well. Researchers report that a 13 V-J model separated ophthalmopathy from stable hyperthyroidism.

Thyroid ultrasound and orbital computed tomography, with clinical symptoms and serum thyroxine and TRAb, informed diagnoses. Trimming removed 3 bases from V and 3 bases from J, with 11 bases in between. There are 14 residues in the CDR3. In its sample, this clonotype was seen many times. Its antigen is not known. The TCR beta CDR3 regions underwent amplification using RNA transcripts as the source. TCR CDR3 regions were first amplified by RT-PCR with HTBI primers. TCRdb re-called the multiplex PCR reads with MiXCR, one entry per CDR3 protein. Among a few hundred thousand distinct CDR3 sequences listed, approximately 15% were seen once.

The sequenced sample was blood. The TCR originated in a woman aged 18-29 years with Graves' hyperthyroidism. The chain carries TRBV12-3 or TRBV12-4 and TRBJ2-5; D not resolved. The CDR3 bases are TGTGCCAGCAGTTTTGGAGTTACGGAAGAGACCCAGTACTTC. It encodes CASSFGVTEETQYF.